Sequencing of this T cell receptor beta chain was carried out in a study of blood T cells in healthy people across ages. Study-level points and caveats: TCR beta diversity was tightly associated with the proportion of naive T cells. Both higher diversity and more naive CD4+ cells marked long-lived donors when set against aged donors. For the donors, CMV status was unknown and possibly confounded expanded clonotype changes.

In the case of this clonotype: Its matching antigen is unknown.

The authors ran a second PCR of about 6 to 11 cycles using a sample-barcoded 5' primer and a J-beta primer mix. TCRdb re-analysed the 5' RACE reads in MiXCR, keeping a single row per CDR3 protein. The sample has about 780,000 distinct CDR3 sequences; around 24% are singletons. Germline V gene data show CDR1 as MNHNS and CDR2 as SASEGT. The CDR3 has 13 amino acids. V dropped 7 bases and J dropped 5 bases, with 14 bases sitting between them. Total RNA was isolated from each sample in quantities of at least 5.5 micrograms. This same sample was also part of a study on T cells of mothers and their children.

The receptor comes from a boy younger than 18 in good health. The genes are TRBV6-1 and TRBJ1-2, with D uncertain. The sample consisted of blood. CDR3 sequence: CASTEGSGYGYTF. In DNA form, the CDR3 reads TGTGCCAGCACCGAGGGCAGCGGATATGGCTACACCTTC.